This is a list of T cell receptor beta chains from one sample in a study of blood T cell repertoires in COVID-19. Assay: immunoSEQ multiplex PCR; the TCRdb copy retains only in-frame clones and omits some. There are roughly 240,000 clones in the sample; around 88% occur only once, and 5.5% to 6.5% lies in the top ten. Specimen: peripheral blood. All receptors come from a woman aged 80 or over with COVID-19, enrolled during active disease. Both conserved end residues are part of each CDR3. The order of the fields is CDR3 protein, CDR3 DNA, D gene, V gene, CDR3 length, J gene, clone size. A D gene is named only where the DNA matches it firmly. The size of a clone is reported for some rows only, either as once, few or many, or as a class for expanded clones.

CASSYSRTSTDTQYF	TGTGCCAGCAGTTACTCACGGACTAGCACAGATACGCAGTATTTT	NA	TRBV6-6	15	TRBJ2-3	NA
CASSQDINQPQHF	TGCGCCAGCAGCCAGGACATTAATCAGCCCCAGCATTTT	NA	TRBV4-1	13	TRBJ1-5	NA
CASSDRGDHYGYTF	TGTGCCAGCAGTGATCGGGGGGACCACTATGGCTACACCTTC	NA	TRBV2	14	TRBJ1-2	NA
CASRQTDSYGYTF	TGCGCCAGCAGGCAGACAGATTCCTATGGCTACACCTTC	NA	TRBV5-1	13	TRBJ1-2	NA
CASSFQVSTDTQYF	TGTGCCAGCAGTTTCCAGGTTAGCACAGATACGCAGTATTTT	NA	TRBV27	14	TRBJ2-3	NA
CAPRTGAGNQPQHF	TGTGCCCCCCGGACAGGAGCGGGCAATCAGCCCCAGCATTTT	TRBD1	TRBV10-3	14	TRBJ1-5	NA
CASSLNRNTEAFF	TGCGCCAGCAGCTTGAATAGGAACACTGAAGCTTTCTTT	NA	TRBV5-1	13	TRBJ1-1	NA
CASSQDMFLAGGSTDTQYF	TGTGCCAGCAGCCAAGATATGTTCCTAGCGGGGGGTAGCACAGATACGCAGTATTTT	TRBD2	TRBV3-1/TRBV3-2	19	TRBJ2-3	NA
CASSLGGDRGNSPNYGYTF	TGTGCCAGCAGCTTGGGAGGGGACAGGGGAAACTCGCCTAACTATGGCTACACCTTC	TRBD1	TRBV5-7	19	TRBJ1-2	once
CASSVTGSVYTQYF	TGTGCCAGCAGCGTTACAGGGTCGGTATACACGCAGTATTTT	NA	TRBV7-2	14	TRBJ2-3	NA
CASSKDSSSSRYEQYF	TGTGCCAGCAGCAAAGACAGTAGCAGTTCCCGCTACGAGCAGTACTTC	NA	TRBV28	16	TRBJ2-7	NA
CASSIRTGGSYNEQFF	TGCGCCAGCAGCATCCGGACAGGGGGCTCCTACAATGAGCAGTTCTTC	TRBD1	TRBV5-1	16	TRBJ2-1	NA
CASSVAGTDLYEQYF	TGTGCCAGCAGCGTAGCCGGGACAGACCTCTACGAGCAGTACTTC	TRBD1	TRBV9	15	TRBJ2-7	NA
CASRRGQGSDSNQPQHF	TGTGCCAGCAGACGAGGACAGGGGAGCGATAGCAATCAGCCCCAGCATTTT	TRBD1	TRBV7-2	17	TRBJ1-5	NA
CASSFTVNTEAFF	TGTGCCAGCAGCTTTACAGTGAACACTGAAGCTTTCTTT	NA	TRBV5-6	13	TRBJ1-1	NA
CASSSIGTGKTYEQYF	TGTGCCAGCAGTTCAATTGGGACAGGCAAAACCTACGAGCAGTACTTC	TRBD1	TRBV28	16	TRBJ2-7	NA
CASRIGQDNSPLHF	TGTGCCAGCAGAATCGGACAGGATAATTCACCCCTCCACTTT	TRBD1	TRBV6-5	14	TRBJ1-6	NA
CASSSPRRDREETQYF	TGTGCCAGTAGTTCCCCTCGCCGGGACAGGGAAGAGACCCAGTACTTC	TRBD1	TRBV19	16	TRBJ2-5	NA
CATSRDGGAGELFF	TGTGCCACCAGCAGAGATGGAGGGGCCGGGGAGCTGTTTTTT	NA	TRBV15	14	TRBJ2-2	NA
CASGLTGVGGYTF	TGTGCCAGCGGTCTCACAGGGGTCGGGGGCTACACCTTC	TRBD1	TRBV2	13	TRBJ1-2	once
CSGSRQGGTEAFF	TGCAGCGGATCGCGGCAGGGCGGCACTGAAGCTTTCTTT	NA	TRBV29-1	13	TRBJ1-1	NA
CASSYEGRANSEQFF	TGTGCCAGCAGTTATGAGGGAAGGGCCAATAGTGAGCAGTTCTTC	NA	TRBV6-2/TRBV6-3	15	TRBJ2-1	NA